This T cell receptor (beta chain) was identified during a study of OX40 agonist ivuxolimab in advanced cancers. As for the study more broadly: Ivuxolimab was a fully human IgG2 agonistic monoclonal antibody targeting the costimulatory receptor OX40 (CD134). Intravenous ivuxolimab was administered to patients every 2 weeks at six dose levels: 0.01, 0.1, 0.3, 1.5, 3 and 10 mg/kg. Of the approximately 50 dose-escalation patients, hepatocellular carcinoma was present in roughly 19, melanoma in roughly 15, renal cell carcinoma in 9 and head and neck cancer in 9. In the dose-escalation cohort, more than 80% of patients were male, and the mean age was approximately 60 years with a range of roughly 20 to 85. Prior anti-PD-1, anti-PD-L1 or anti-CTLA-4 therapy was permitted, and checkpoint inhibitors had been received by under 50% of dose-escalation patients. Partial responses occurred in three dose-escalation patients, of whom one had hepatocellular carcinoma and two had cutaneous melanoma. Peripheral TCRbeta sequencing aimed to test whether ivuxolimab altered TCR sequence diversity and caused clonal T-cell expansion. The paper describes the monotherapy dose-escalation part (N ≈ 49 patients) of the phase I trial of ivuxolimab. The paper's findings and limits, for the study overall: After ivuxolimab, expanded clones were on average more numerous among CD8+ T cells than among CD4+ T cells. Low levels of normalized T-cell clonal expansion were also shown by some nonresponding patients. Which antigens the clonally expanded peripheral T cells were specific for was not determined. In the 0.1-3.0 mg/kg groups, partial responders had among the lowest normalized peripheral clonal expansion, particularly in CD8+ T cells. At doses from 0.1 to 3.0 mg/kg, clonal expansion was seen in both CD4+ and CD8+ blood T cells between baseline and week 6.

CDR1 and CDR2 (MRHNA, SNTAGT) derive from the germline V gene. Spanning cysteine to phenylalanine, the CDR3 consists of 14 amino acids. Just the 42-base CDR3 DNA is kept, in frame starting at base 1. Compared with germline, V lacks 8 bases and J lacks 5 bases; bases without a gene match: 8. Regarding this clone: The target of this receptor is not known. The input lacks base qualities; no much larger clone sits a single base away.

Patients with autoimmune disease history or receiving systemic immunosuppression were excluded from the trial. Peripheral blood for TCR sequencing was collected from all dose cohorts at baseline, on cycle 4 day 1, and on cycle 7 day 1. The samples were taken from a phase I, first-in-human, multicenter, open-label dose-escalation trial of ivuxolimab. Adults with locally advanced or metastatic melanoma, renal cell, hepatocellular, or head and neck squamous cell carcinoma were enrolled in the trial. Before TCR sequencing, CD4+ and CD8+ T cells were separately sorted from peripheral blood. To sequence the TCRbeta CDR3 region, genomic DNA was isolated from the sorted cells. The immunoSEQ Assay was used for sequencing of TCRbeta CDR3 regions. TCRdb took this table from immuneACCESS and kept in-frame rearrangements with V and J called. Such tables lack part of the clones; where checked against another copy, unresolved V genes explain under half of the gap, and the rest is unexplained. This sample holds around 15,000 clones; approximately 80% were observed only once. The leading ten clones occupy 9% to 15% of the sample.

Recombination linked TRBV6-4 to TRBJ2-3, and 9 bases in between align with TRBD1. The sequences come from CD4+ or CD8+ T cells sorted from blood, collected in a trial of the OX40 agonist ivuxolimab. The clonotype was recovered from an adult with an advanced solid tumor such as melanoma, head and neck, liver or kidney cancer. The sequence in DNA is TGTGCCAGCTCCACAGGGGGCTTTGGAGATACGCAGTATTTT. Translation gives CASSTGGFGDTQYF.